This T cell receptor (beta chain) was sequenced during a study of CD8 T cells in ankylosing spondylitis. This clonotype has more than one count but fewer than ten. Germline-derived CDR1 and CDR2 are LGHDT and YNNKEL (reference sequence). The CDR3 spans 13 residues. V was cut by 3 bases and J by 4 bases, with 7 bases left in between. Researchers built TCR beta libraries using quantitative 5'-RACE with molecular barcodes. MiXCR, run by TCRdb on the 5' RACE reads, gives a single entry per CDR3 protein. The table includes about 140,000 distinct CDR3 sequences, more than 7% detected once. This clonotype originated in a male donor with ankylosing spondylitis. Sequencing used synovial fluid, either unsorted or a sorted T cell fraction (not recorded which). J is TRBJ1-3 and V is TRBV3-1, with D unresolved. The DNA of the CDR3 is TGTGCCAGCAGCCATCAAGGGGGAAACACCATATATTTT. Translation: CASSHQGGNTIYF.